The present TCR beta chain was sequenced within a study of OX40 agonist ivuxolimab in advanced cancers. Study in general: Given to patients was ivuxolimab, an agonistic anti-OX40 (CD134) antibody. The dose-escalation group included hepatocellular carcinoma, melanoma, renal cell carcinoma and head and neck cancer. Of the participants, approximately 36% had some prior anti-PD-1, anti-PD-L1 or anti-CTLA-4 therapy, which was allowed. Study-wide results and limits: Those patients achieving a partial response at 0.1-3.0 mg/kg showed among the lowest clonal expansion.

The CDR3 has 13 amino acids. The V end was cut by 4 bases, the J end by 2 bases, with 3 bases between. Germline V lookup: CDR1 SEHNR, CDR2 FQNEAQ (reference sequence). Note on this clone: Its specificity is unknown.

Produced via immunoSEQ multiplex PCR; TCRdb's table is partial and in-frame only. The top ten hold 4% of the sample, which has about 62,000 clones, less than 85% seen once. The chain combines TRBV7-9 with TRBJ2-6; no clear D gene. The sequence was obtained from an adult with an advanced solid tumor such as melanoma, head and neck, liver or kidney cancer. The specimen was CD4+ or CD8+ T cells sorted from blood, collected in a trial of the OX40 agonist ivuxolimab. The CDR3 here is CASSWTGANVLTF. CDR3 coding DNA: TGTGCCAGCAGCTGGACTGGGGCCAACGTCCTGACTTTC.